The present TCR beta chain was sequenced within a study of blood T cell repertoires in COVID-19 (dated by TCRdb to 2020 to 2021). In the study overall: Collaborator samples came from the United States, Italy and Spain and covered acute and convalescent phases of COVID-19. The material from the prospective study consisted of cDNA or gDNA derived from T cells, B-cell-depleted T cells, or PBMCs. Where available, HLA class I and class II types were obtained from metadata supplied by the sample provider rather than from assay-based typing. Deeply sampled blood TCRbeta repertoires from subjects exposed to, actively infected with, or recovered from COVID-19 were included in the dataset. Samples came from the ongoing ImmuneRACE study (first 160 participants) plus 1,254 subjects from 6 global collaborators. The sample metadata nearly always contained a de-identified subject ID, COVID-19 status, age in years and sex. A freely available public database, intended as a resource for researchers studying the immune response to SARS-CoV-2, is where the repertoires were released. Summary of the overall study and its limitations: How much clinical and demographic metadata was included differed by source and by participant, and the metadata was provided uncurated.

Whole blood was collected in K2EDTA tubes by collaborating institutions according to the institutions' own protocols. For TCRbeta analysis, collaborator samples were shipped as frozen whole blood, as isolated PBMCs, or as DNA extracted from either sample type. The immunoSEQ Assay, a bias-controlled multiplex PCR, was used to amplify TCRbeta CDR3 regions from genomic DNA. The authors' pipeline ran thus. Within the assay, amplification of reference gene primers was used to estimate how many nucleated cells each sample contained. To quantify the absolute abundance of each unique TCRbeta CDR3 rearrangement, sequence reads were collapsed and filtered. For each sample, productive Simpson clonality was calculated as the square root of Simpson's diversity index across productive rearrangements. TCRdb provides this immuneACCESS table in a form limited to in-frame rearrangements. Some clones are lacking; in checked studies, under half of them reflect an unresolved V gene, and why the rest are absent is not known. Clonal size and the V and J genes are those of that table, whereas D and trimming came from the DNA. In all, the sample holds roughly 150,000 clones, and roughly four fifths of those were seen once. The top ten hold roughly 9.6% of the sample.

Turning to this clone: Its antigen is currently not known. Within one base of it there is no much larger clone, and no base qualities were kept.

The sample taken for sequencing was peripheral blood. The sequence came from a man aged 60 to 69 with active or convalescent COVID-19.

In nucleotides, the sequence is TGTGCCAGCGGTTCACCGGACACCTACTATGGCTACACCTTC. Its translation reads: CASGSPDTYYGYTF. The V and J genes are TRBV28 and TRBJ1-2; a weak D assignment points to TRBD1 (5 bases agree). V gives up 8 bases and J gives up 3 bases, and the segment between their germline ends measures 16 bases. Measured from the cysteine to the phenylalanine, the CDR3 is 14 residues long. The CDR3 DNA has 42 bases and is translated from base 1. From a lookup of the germline V gene, CDR1 and CDR2 are MDHEN and SYDVKM.